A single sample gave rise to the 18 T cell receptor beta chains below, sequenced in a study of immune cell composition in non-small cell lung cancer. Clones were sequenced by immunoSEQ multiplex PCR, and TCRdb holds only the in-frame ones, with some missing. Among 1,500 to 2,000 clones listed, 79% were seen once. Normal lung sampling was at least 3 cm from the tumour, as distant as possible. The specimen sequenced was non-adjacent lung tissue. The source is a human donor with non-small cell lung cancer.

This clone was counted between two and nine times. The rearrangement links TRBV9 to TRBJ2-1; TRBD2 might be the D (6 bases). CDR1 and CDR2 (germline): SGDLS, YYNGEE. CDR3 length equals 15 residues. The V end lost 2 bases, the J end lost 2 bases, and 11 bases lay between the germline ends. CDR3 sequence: CASSVGSGAYNEQFF. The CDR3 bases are TGTGCCAGCAGCGTGGGTAGCGGAGCCTACAATGAGCAGTTCTTC.

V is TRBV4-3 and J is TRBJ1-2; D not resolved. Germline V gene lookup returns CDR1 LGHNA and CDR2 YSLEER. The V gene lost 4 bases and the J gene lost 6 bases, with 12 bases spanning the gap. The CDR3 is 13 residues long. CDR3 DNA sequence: TGCGCCAGCAGCCTTGGTGAGGCCCATGGCTACACCTTC. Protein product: CASSLGEAHGYTF.

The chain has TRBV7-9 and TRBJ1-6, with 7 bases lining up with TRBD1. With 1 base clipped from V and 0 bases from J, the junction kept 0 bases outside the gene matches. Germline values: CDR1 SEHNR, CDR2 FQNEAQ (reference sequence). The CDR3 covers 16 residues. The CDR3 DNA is TGTGCCAGCAGCTTAGACAGGGGCTCCTATAATTCACCCCTCCACTTT. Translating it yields CASSLDRGSYNSPLHF.

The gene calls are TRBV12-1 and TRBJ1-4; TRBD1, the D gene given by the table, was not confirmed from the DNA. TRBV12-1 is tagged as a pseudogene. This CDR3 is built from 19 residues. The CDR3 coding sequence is TGTGCCAGCAGCTTATGCCGAGACAGGGGGCTTTGGACTAATGAAAAACTGTTTTTT. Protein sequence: CASSLCRDRGLWTNEKLFF.

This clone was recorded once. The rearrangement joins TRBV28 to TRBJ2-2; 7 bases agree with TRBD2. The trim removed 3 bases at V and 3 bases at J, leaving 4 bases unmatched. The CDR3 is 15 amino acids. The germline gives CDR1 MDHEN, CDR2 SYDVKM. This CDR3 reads CASSLTGGDTGELFF. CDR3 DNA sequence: TGTGCCAGCAGTTTGACGGGGGGTGACACCGGGGAGCTGTTTTTT.

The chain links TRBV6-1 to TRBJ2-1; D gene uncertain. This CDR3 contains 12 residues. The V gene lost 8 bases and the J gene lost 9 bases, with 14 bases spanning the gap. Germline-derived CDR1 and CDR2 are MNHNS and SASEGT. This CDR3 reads CASPGPIGEQFF. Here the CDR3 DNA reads TGTGCCAGCCCAGGTCCAATCGGTGAGCAGTTCTTC.

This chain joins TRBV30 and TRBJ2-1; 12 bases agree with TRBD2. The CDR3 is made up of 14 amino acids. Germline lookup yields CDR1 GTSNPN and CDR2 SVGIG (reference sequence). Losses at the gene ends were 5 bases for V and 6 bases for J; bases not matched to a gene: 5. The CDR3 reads CAWRLAGVGNEQFF. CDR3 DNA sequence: TGTGCCTGGCGACTAGCGGGAGTGGGCAATGAGCAGTTCTTC.

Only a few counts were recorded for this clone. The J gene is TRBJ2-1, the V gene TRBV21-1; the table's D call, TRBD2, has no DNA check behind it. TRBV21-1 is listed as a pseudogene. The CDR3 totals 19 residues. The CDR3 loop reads CATLVGLAGGPRYYNEQFF. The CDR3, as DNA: TGTGCCACCCTTGTGGGACTAGCGGGAGGGCCTCGGTACTACAATGAGCAGTTCTTC.

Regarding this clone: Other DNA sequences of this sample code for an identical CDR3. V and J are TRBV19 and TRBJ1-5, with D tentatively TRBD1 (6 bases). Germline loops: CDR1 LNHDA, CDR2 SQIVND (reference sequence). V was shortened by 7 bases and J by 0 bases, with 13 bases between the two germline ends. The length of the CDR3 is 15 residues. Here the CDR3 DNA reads TGTGCCAGTACTATCGGGGGGGCTAGCAATCAGCCCCAGCATTTT. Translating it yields CASTIGGASNQPQHF.

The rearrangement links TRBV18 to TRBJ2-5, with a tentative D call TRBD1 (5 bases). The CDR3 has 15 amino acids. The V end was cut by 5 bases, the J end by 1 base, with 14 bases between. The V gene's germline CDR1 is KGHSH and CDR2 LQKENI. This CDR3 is CASSGFRVPQETQYF. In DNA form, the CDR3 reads TGTGCCAGCTCAGGCTTCAGGGTTCCCCAAGAGACCCAGTACTTC.

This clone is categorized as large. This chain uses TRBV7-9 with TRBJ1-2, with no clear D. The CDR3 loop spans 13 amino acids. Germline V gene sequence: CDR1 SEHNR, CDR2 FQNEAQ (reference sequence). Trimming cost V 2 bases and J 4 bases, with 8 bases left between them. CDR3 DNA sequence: TGTGCCAGCAGCTTAACTAGGGCCTATGGCTACACCTTC. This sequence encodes CASSLTRAYGYTF.

The CDR3 nucleotides read TGTGCCAGCAGCCCATGGGACAGGGGGTTCCAAGAGACCCAGTACTTC. Encoded protein: CASSPWDRGFQETQYF. This sequence joins TRBV14 and TRBJ2-5; 11 bases are a match to TRBD1. The V gene end was trimmed by 4 bases and the J gene end by 1 base; junction bases not matched to a gene: 5. The CDR3 sequence is 16 residues long. The germline V gene encodes CDR1 SGHDN and CDR2 FVKESK. Drawing the rest from reference TRBV14 and TRBJ2-5, the complete variable domain is EAGVTQFPSHSVIEKGQTVTLRCDPISGHDNLYWYRRVMGKEIKFLLHFVKESKQDESGMPNNRFLAERTGGTYSTLKVQPAELEDSGVYFCASSPWDRGFQETQYFGPGTRLLVL.

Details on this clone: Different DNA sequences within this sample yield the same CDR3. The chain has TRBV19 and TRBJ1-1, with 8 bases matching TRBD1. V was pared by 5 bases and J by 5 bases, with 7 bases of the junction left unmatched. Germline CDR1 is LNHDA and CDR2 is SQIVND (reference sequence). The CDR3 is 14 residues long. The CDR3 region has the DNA TGTGCCAGTAGTGGAACAGGGGGTCGAACTGAAGCTTTCTTT. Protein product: CASSGTGGRTEAFF.

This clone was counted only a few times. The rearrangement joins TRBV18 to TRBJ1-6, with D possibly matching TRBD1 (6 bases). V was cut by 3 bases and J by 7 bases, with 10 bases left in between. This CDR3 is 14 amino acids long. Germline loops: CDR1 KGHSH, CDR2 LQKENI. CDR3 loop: CASSPDRSNSPLHF. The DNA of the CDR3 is TGTGCCAGCTCACCTGACAGGTCAAATTCACCCCTCCACTTT.

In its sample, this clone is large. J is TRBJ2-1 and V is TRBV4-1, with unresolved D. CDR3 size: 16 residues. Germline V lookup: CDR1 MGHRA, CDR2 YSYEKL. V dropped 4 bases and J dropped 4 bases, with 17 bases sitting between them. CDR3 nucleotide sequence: TGCGCCAGCAGCCTTGTGGTCGTGCGATATTACAATGAGCAGTTCTTC. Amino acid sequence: CASSLVVVRYYNEQFF.

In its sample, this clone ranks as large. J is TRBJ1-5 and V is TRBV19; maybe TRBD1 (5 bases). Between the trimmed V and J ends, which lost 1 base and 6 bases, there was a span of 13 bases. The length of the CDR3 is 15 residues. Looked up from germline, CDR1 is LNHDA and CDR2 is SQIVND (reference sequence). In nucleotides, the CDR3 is TGTGCCAGTAGTATAGTGGCAGGGCGCTCTCAGCCCCAGCATTTT. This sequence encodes CASSIVAGRSQPQHF.

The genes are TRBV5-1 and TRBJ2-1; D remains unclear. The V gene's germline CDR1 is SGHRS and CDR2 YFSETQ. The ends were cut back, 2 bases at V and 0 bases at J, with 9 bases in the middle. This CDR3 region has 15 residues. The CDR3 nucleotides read TGCGCCAGCAGCTTCAGCGAGCCCTCCTACAATGAGCAGTTCTTC. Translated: CASSFSEPSYNEQFF. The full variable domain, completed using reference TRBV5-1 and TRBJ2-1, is KAGVTQTPRYLIKTRGQQVTLSCSPISGHRSVSWYQQTPGQGLQFLFEYFSETQRNKGNFPGRFSGRQFSNSRSEMNVSTLELGDSALYLCASSFSEPSYNEQFFGPGTRLTVL.

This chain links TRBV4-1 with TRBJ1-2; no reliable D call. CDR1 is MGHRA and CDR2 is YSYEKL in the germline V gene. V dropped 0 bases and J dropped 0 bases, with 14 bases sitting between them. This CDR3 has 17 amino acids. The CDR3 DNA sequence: TGCGCCAGCAGCCAAGATATTTGGGCCCAAGCTAACTATGGCTACACCTTC. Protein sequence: CASSQDIWAQANYGYTF.